The rows below give T cell receptor beta chains drawn from one sample of a study of blood T cell repertoires in COVID-19. Measured with immunoSEQ multiplex PCR; TCRdb has only the in-frame clones, and not every one. The sample carries approximately 75,000 clones, approximately 86% recorded once. The sequenced sample consisted of peripheral blood. The receptors originated from an elderly man with COVID-19, enrolled during active disease. Both conserved end residues are part of each CDR3. Fields, in order: J gene, V gene, D gene, CDR3 protein, CDR3 DNA. D genes are given only for firm matches.

J: TRBJ2-1
V: TRBV5-5
D: TRBD2
CDR3: CASSLTHTLSSGGAGGEQFF
DNA: TGTGCCAGCAGCTTGACGCATACATTGTCTAGCGGGGGGGCTGGAGGGGAGCAGTTCTTC

J: TRBJ1-1
V: TRBV3-1/TRBV3-2
D: TRBD1
CDR3: CASSPRDRVRNTEAFF
DNA: TGTGCCAGCAGCCCTCGGGACAGGGTTCGGAACACTGAAGCTTTCTTT

J: TRBJ1-2
V: TRBV9
D: -
CDR3: CASSARGAVTYGYTF
DNA: TGTGCCAGCAGCGCCCGGGGGGCAGTTACTTATGGCTACACCTTC

J: TRBJ1-4
V: TRBV19
D: TRBD1
CDR3: CASSSDRDNEKLFF
DNA: TGTGCCAGTAGTTCCGACAGGGATAATGAAAAACTGTTTTTT

J: TRBJ1-2
V: TRBV5-1
D: TRBD1
CDR3: CASSLEGADGYTF
DNA: TGCGCCAGCAGCTTGGAGGGGGCTGATGGCTACACCTTC

J: TRBJ2-3
V: TRBV19
D: TRBD2
CDR3: CASSPWSLAGTDTQYF
DNA: TGTGCCAGTAGTCCATGGTCCTTAGCGGGGACAGATACGCAGTATTTT

J: TRBJ1-4
V: TRBV19
D: -
CDR3: CASSTSDRSATNEKLFF
DNA: TGTGCCAGTAGTACTTCCGACAGATCTGCAACTAATGAAAAACTGTTTTTT

J: TRBJ2-7
V: TRBV6-5
D: -
CDR3: CASSYFRGNYEQYF
DNA: TGTGCCAGCAGTTACTTTCGGGGAAACTACGAGCAGTACTTC

J: TRBJ2-1
V: TRBV6-5
D: TRBD2
CDR3: CASSSTSAGGDEQFF
DNA: TGTGCCAGCAGTTCGACCTCAGCGGGGGGGGATGAGCAGTTCTTC

J: TRBJ2-7
V: TRBV5-4
D: -
CDR3: CASSLGGRTYEQYF
DNA: TGTGCCAGCAGCTTGGGGGGCAGGACCTACGAGCAGTACTTC

J: TRBJ2-1
V: TRBV5-6
D: TRBD1
CDR3: CASSLDRGRAEQFF
DNA: TGTGCCAGCAGCTTGGACAGGGGGCGGGCTGAGCAGTTCTTC